The 19 T cell receptor beta chains presented below share a single source sample, sequenced in a study of T-cell reconstitution after alpha-beta-depleted transplantation in children. Molecular barcoding with unique molecular identifiers was used for the TCRbeta library. TCRdb analysed the PCR reads with MiXCR anew, one entry per CDR3 protein. This sample has under 850,000 distinct CDR3 sequences, with around 12% found just once. The specimen was PBMCs, collected before TCRalphabeta/CD19-depleted stem cell transplant. These receptors were obtained from a girl aged 2-9 years with congenital amegakaryocytic thrombocytopenia, due to receive a stem cell transplant.

There are many counts of this clonotype. The chain has TRBV5-1 and TRBJ2-7; TRBD1 matches 7 bases. Germline V gene lookup returns CDR1 SGHRS and CDR2 YFSETQ. V shed 3 bases and J 2 bases; nucleotides not matched to a gene: 8. The CDR3 loop spans 15 amino acids. CDR3: CASSSTPGQPYEQYF. As DNA, the CDR3 is TGCGCCAGCAGCTCGACACCGGGACAGCCCTACGAGCAGTACTTC.

The chain couples TRBV7-2 to TRBJ2-2; 7 positions agree with TRBD2. Germline loops: CDR1 SGHTA, CDR2 FQGNSA. CDR3 size: 15 residues. The trim removed 5 bases at V and 5 bases at J, leaving 8 bases unmatched. CDR3 region: CASSPGSGPTGELFF. The CDR3 DNA is TGTGCCAGCAGCCCCGGTAGCGGGCCGACCGGGGAGCTGTTTTTT.

The table lists this clonotype with many counts. The rearrangement uses TRBV20-1 and TRBJ2-1, with 7 bases lining up with TRBD2. Germline CDR1 reads DFQATT; CDR2 reads SNEGSKA (reference sequence). The CDR3 sequence is 14 residues long. Unmatched junction bases numbered 9, after V lost 5 bases and J lost 5 bases. The CDR3 sequence: CSAYTSEHDNEQFF. The DNA for the CDR3 is TGCAGTGCTTATACTAGCGAGCACGACAATGAGCAGTTCTTC.

The chain has TRBV7-2 and TRBJ2-7; a possible D gene is TRBD2 (5 bases). Deletions cut 4 bases from V and 4 bases from J, with 20 bases between. Germline V gene data show CDR1 as SGHTA and CDR2 as FQGNSA. The CDR3 has 16 amino acids. CDR3 protein: CASSWALGAGGYEQYF. For the CDR3, the DNA is TGTGCCAGCAGCTGGGCTCTGGGCGCGGGTGGTTACGAGCAGTACTTC.

In the case of this clonotype: This may arise from a read error, as a much more abundant clone is one base away. The chain recombines TRBV6-4 with TRBJ2-1, with 7 bases lining up with TRBD2. The CDR3 has 15 residues. The V segment lost 1 base and the J segment 8 bases; nucleotides outside the gene matches: 8. The V gene's germline CDR1 is MRHNA and CDR2 SNTAGT. CDR3 sequence reads: CASSDLSSGYHEQFF. For the CDR3, the DNA is TGTGCCAGCAGTGACTTGTCTAGCGGATACCATGAGCAGTTCTTC.

In the case of this clonotype: A much larger clone is a single base away; this may be a read error. The chain carries TRBV10-3 and TRBJ2-1; 9 bases are shared with TRBD2. The germline V gene has CDR1 ENHRY and CDR2 SYGVKD. The CDR3 is 14 residues long. CDR3 DNA sequence: TGTACCATCGCCCCGGGACTAGCCAAGATTGAGCAGTTCTTC. Translating gives CTIAPGLAKIEQFF.

This clonotype was observed at least ten times. The chain employs TRBV20-1 and TRBJ2-1; 7 bases are a match to TRBD2. Unmatched junction bases numbered 19, after V lost 0 bases and J lost 8 bases. Germline V gene data show CDR1 as DFQATT and CDR2 as SNEGSKA (reference sequence). The CDR3 extends over 18 amino acids. CDR3 coding DNA: TGCAGTGCTAGAGATAAGCCTAGCGGACCCACGGGATCACATGAGCAGTTCTTC. Its protein product is CSARDKPSGPTGSHEQFF.

This chain uses TRBV5-1 with TRBJ2-1; D perhaps matches TRBD2 (7 bases). V lost 0 bases to trimming and J lost 0 bases, with 19 bases between them. Germline V gene sequence: CDR1 SGHRS, CDR2 YFSETQ. The CDR3 spans 19 residues. CDR3 coding DNA: TGCGCCAGCAGCTTGGTAGGGGGGAGGGGTTGGAGCTCCTACAATGAGCAGTTCTTC. Translation gives CASSLVGGRGWSSYNEQFF.

This clonotype was seen at least ten times. V gene TRBV5-1 combines with J gene TRBJ2-3, with 7 bases identical to TRBD2. The CDR3 is made up of 14 amino acids. Germline lookup yields CDR1 SGHRS and CDR2 YFSETQ. V gave up 2 bases and J gave up 1 base; unmatched junction bases: 1. CDR3 bases: TGCGCCAGCAGCTTAGGACTAGGCACAGATACGCAGTATTTT. Protein product: CASSLGLGTDTQYF.

This clonotype appeared many times. The chain uses TRBV15 and TRBJ1-3, with D maybe TRBD1 (5 bases). CDR1 is LNHNV, CDR2 YYDKDF, per germline (reference sequence). This CDR3 spans 16 amino acids. Deletions cut 0 bases from V and 3 bases from J, with 12 bases between. The CDR3 nucleotides are TGTGCCACCAGCAGAGATCTCGGGACGTTTGGAAACACCATATATTTT. This translates into CATSRDLGTFGNTIYF.

This clonotype was seen at least ten times. The chain combines TRBV29-1 with TRBJ2-5; no clear D gene. Germline CDR1 reads SQVTM; CDR2 reads ANQGSEA. The CDR3 spans 12 residues. Trimming pared 6 bases from V and 1 base from J, leaving 9 bases between. This chain's CDR3 is CSVGPIQETQYF. DNA of the CDR3: TGCAGCGTAGGGCCGATCCAAGAGACCCAGTACTTC.

This clonotype was observed many times. The junction differs from germline at one of its ends, possibly a read error. This chain uses TRBV28 with TRBJ1-5; TRBD1 is a possible D gene (5 bases). The CDR3 covers 15 residues. CDR1 MDHEN and CDR2 SYDVKM come from the germline V gene. CDR3 in amino acids: CASSPRTSSNQPQHF. Written as DNA, the CDR3 is TGTGCCAGCAGTCCTCGGACAAGTAGCAATCAGCCCCAGCACTTT.

This clonotype was counted once. The CDR3 DNA is TGTGCCAGTAGCCGGCGGGGGAACACCGGGGAGCTGTTTTTT. Its protein is CASSRRGNTGELFF. This rearrangement joins TRBV19 to TRBJ2-2; weak D call: TRBD2 (6 bases). The CDR3 runs to 14 residues. CDR1 is LNHDA, CDR2 SQIVND, per germline (reference sequence). V lost 6 bases to trimming and J lost 1 base, with 9 bases between them. The entire variable domain, with the rest obtained from reference TRBV19 and TRBJ2-2, is as follows: DGGITQSPKYLFRKEGQNVTLSCEQNLNHDAMYWYRQDPGQGLRLIYYSQIVNDFQKGDIAEGYSVSREKKESFPLTVTSAQKNPTAFYLCASSRRGNTGELFFGEGSRLTVL.

This clonotype was counted many times. The chain employs TRBV7-8 and TRBJ2-1; D is unresolved. V was pared by 1 base and J by 0 bases, with 13 bases between. The CDR3 is 17 residues long. CDR1 SGHVS and CDR2 FQNEAQ come from the germline V gene. The CDR3 loop is CASSLVSYSSSYNEQFF. CDR3 DNA sequence: TGTGCCAGCAGCTTAGTTAGCTATTCGAGCTCCTACAATGAGCAGTTCTTC.

The chain has TRBV18 and TRBJ1-1; possibly TRBD1 for D (5 bases). Per germline, CDR1 KGHSH and CDR2 LQKENI. The CDR3 is 14 residues long. V was clipped by 3 bases and J by 3 bases, with 11 bases between them. The CDR3 DNA is TGTGCCAGCTCACCCCGGGGCGCGGACACTGAAGCTTTCTTT. This sequence encodes CASSPRGADTEAFF.

The chain employs TRBV15 and TRBJ2-3, with TRBD2 identical over 9 bases. CDR1 and CDR2 (germline): LNHNV, YYDKDF (reference sequence). V lost 4 bases to trimming and J lost 5 bases; unmatched junction nucleotides: 7. The CDR3 runs 15 residues. The CDR3 sequence is CATSTPREGGDTQYF. CDR3 coding DNA: TGTGCCACCAGCACACCGCGGGAGGGTGGAGATACGCAGTATTTT.

There are a few counts of this clonotype. The chain joins TRBV18 to TRBJ2-7; D gene ambiguous. CDR1 is KGHSH, CDR2 LQKENI, per germline. The CDR3 spans 15 residues. The V gene lost 4 bases and the J gene lost 0 bases, with 13 bases spanning the gap. CDR3 in amino acids: CASSLTSTDSYEQYF. Written as DNA, the CDR3 is TGTGCCAGCTCACTTACCTCAACGGACTCCTACGAGCAGTACTTC. The full variable domain, in which reference TRBV18 and TRBJ2-7 provide the parts outside the CDR3, is NAGVMQNPRHLVRRRGQEARLRCSPMKGHSHVYWYRQLPEEGLKFMVYLQKENIIDESGMPKERFSAEFPKEGPSILRIQQVVRGDSAAYFCASSLTSTDSYEQYFGPGTRLTVT.

This clonotype was seen only a few times. V and J are TRBV4-1 and TRBJ2-1; 8 bases align to TRBD2. Germline lookup yields CDR1 MGHRA and CDR2 YSYEKL. V lost 0 bases, J lost 2 bases, and 9 bases stayed unmatched. There are 18 residues in the CDR3. This CDR3 is CASSQDPTEAGAYNEQFF. For the CDR3, the DNA is TGCGCCAGCAGCCAAGATCCCACGGAAGCGGGAGCCTACAATGAGCAGTTCTTC.

CDR3: CASSLRLAGLGYEQYF. The DNA of the CDR3 is TGCGCCAGCAGCTTGCGCCTAGCGGGATTAGGATACGAGCAGTACTTC. The rearrangement uses TRBV5-1 and TRBJ2-7, with 9 bases matching TRBD2. The V and J ends lost 1 base and 4 bases, in that order; junction bases with no gene match: 9. The CDR3 sequence is 16 residues long. From germline, CDR1 is SGHRS and CDR2 YFSETQ.